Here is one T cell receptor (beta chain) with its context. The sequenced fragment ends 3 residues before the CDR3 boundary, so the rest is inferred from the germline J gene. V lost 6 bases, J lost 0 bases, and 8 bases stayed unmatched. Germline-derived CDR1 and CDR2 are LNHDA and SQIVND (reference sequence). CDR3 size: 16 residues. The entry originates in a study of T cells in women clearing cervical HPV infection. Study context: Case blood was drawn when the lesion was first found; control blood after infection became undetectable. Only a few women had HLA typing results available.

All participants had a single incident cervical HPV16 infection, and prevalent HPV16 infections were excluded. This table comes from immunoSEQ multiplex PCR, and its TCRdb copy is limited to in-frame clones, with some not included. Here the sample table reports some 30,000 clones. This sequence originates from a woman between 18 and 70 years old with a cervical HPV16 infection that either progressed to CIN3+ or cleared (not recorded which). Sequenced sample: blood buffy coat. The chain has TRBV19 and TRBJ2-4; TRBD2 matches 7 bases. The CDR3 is CASRDQGGVAKNIQYF. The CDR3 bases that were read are TGTGCCAGTAGGGACCAGGGAGGGGTAGCCAAAAACATT.